The 21 T cell receptor beta chains reported below all come from one sample, sequenced in a study of shared clonotypes between healthy human individuals. Cells designated naive CD8 were CD45RO-negative and were positively selected for CCR7, with terminally differentiated effector memory CD45RA+ cells excluded. Sequencing used immunoSEQ multiplex PCR; TCRdb keeps in-frame clones, though not all of them. Among about 1.9 million clones listed, over 85% were seen once. The material sequenced was naive CD8+ T cells from PBMCs. The receptor source for this set is a man aged 18 to 29 in good health. Some clones in this sample may be carry-over from other donors' samples.

V gene TRBV9 combines with J gene TRBJ1-2; 9 bases are a match to TRBD1. This CDR3 is 14 amino acids long. CDR1 SGDLS and CDR2 YYNGEE come from the germline V gene. The junction had 8 bases not matched to a gene; V was cut back by 4 bases and J by 7 bases. CDR3 amino acids: CASSLGTGPGGYTF. For the CDR3, the DNA is TGTGCCAGCAGCTTGGGGACAGGGCCGGGTGGCTACACCTTC.

Of note for this clone: Other DNA sequences in this specimen translate into the identical CDR3. The rearrangement links TRBV28 to TRBJ2-2, with 10 bases lining up with TRBD2. This CDR3 is built from 14 residues. V gave up 8 bases and J gave up 5 bases; unmatched junction bases: 5. Germline V gene sequence: CDR1 MDHEN, CDR2 SYDVKM. Here the CDR3 DNA reads TGTGCCAGCGGGCTAGCGGGAGATACCGGGGAGCTGTTTTTT. It encodes CASGLAGDTGELFF.

The rearrangement links TRBV9 to TRBJ2-7; D might be TRBD1 or TRBD2, each matching 5 bases. Germline CDR1 is SGDLS and CDR2 is YYNGEE. The CDR3 has 15 amino acids. Deletions cut 0 bases from V and 4 bases from J, with 14 bases between. CDR3 coding DNA: TGTGCCAGCAGCGTAGGACCCGGGGCGGGTTACGAGCAGTACTTC. The encoded protein is CASSVGPGAGYEQYF. Filled out from reference TRBV9 and TRBJ2-7, the complete variable domain reads DSGVTQTPKHLITATGQRVTLRCSPRSGDLSVYWYQQSLDQGLQFLIQYYNGEERAKGNILERFSAQQFPDLHSELNLSSLELGDSALYFCASSVGPGAGYEQYFGPGTRLTVT.

The chain uses TRBV19 and TRBJ1-1; D gene uncertain. V lost 1 base and J 2 bases, leaving 8 bases between the germline ends. CDR1 LNHDA and CDR2 SQIVND come from the germline V gene (reference sequence). This CDR3 has 14 amino acids. In DNA, the CDR3 is TGTGCCAGTAGTATAGTTCTTCTTAACACTGAAGCTTTCTTT. It specifies CASSIVLLNTEAFF.

The J gene is TRBJ2-1, the V gene TRBV6-6; D ambiguous. Germline CDR1 reads MNHNY; CDR2 reads SVGAGI (reference sequence). Trimming took off 4 bases at V and 1 base at J, with 5 bases between the two ends. The CDR3 is 13 amino acids. The CDR3 region has the DNA TGTGCCAGCAGTTCCAGGTCCTACAATGAGCAGTTCTTC. It codes for CASSSRSYNEQFF.

The rearrangement links TRBV28 to TRBJ1-1; D remains unclear. CDR1 is MDHEN and CDR2 is SYDVKM in the germline V gene. This CDR3 is 14 amino acids long. V lost 1 base and J 4 bases, leaving 10 bases between the germline ends. The chain's CDR3 is CASSLLDNPTEAFF. Written as DNA, the CDR3 is TGTGCCAGCAGTTTATTAGACAACCCCACTGAAGCTTTCTTT.

The CDR3 spells CASSYGGGSEAFF. DNA of the CDR3: TGTGCCAGCAGTTACGGTGGGGGGTCTGAAGCTTTCTTT. The V and J genes are TRBV6-6 and TRBJ1-1, with a tentative D call TRBD1 (5 bases). V was shortened by 2 bases and J by 6 bases, with 10 bases between the two germline ends. Germline V gene lookup returns CDR1 MNHNY and CDR2 SVGAGI (reference sequence). The CDR3 has 13 residues.

This chain joins TRBV29-1 and TRBJ2-7; D is uncertain. This CDR3 region has 14 residues. Between the trimmed V and J ends, which lost 4 bases and 0 bases, there was a span of 13 bases. Germline CDR1 is SQVTM and CDR2 is ANQGSEA. CDR3 loop: CSVGPMTPSYEQYF. CDR3 nucleotides: TGCAGCGTTGGGCCCATGACGCCCTCCTACGAGCAGTACTTC.

The chain links TRBV29-1 to TRBJ2-1, with D unresolved. V lost 3 bases to trimming and J lost 0 bases, with 12 bases between them. The CDR3 loop spans 15 amino acids. From germline, CDR1 is SQVTM and CDR2 ANQGSEA. Written as DNA, the CDR3 is TGCAGCGTTGAGGCCAGCTGGAGCTCCTACAATGAGCAGTTCTTC. This sequence encodes CSVEASWSSYNEQFF.

The genes are TRBV4-3 and TRBJ2-7; 10 bases line up with TRBD1. This CDR3 region has 15 residues. Looked up from germline, CDR1 is LGHNA and CDR2 is YSLEER. Germline trimming cut 0 bases from V and 6 bases from J; bases unmatched to any gene: 5. The CDR3 reads CASSQDRGQGREQYF. CDR3 nucleotides: TGCGCCAGCAGCCAAGATCGGGGACAGGGGCGCGAGCAGTACTTC.

The chain has TRBV25-1 and TRBJ2-7, with 8 bases matching TRBD1. V lost 3 bases to trimming and J lost 7 bases; unmatched junction nucleotides: 14. CDR3 length: 16 residues. CDR1 is MGHDK and CDR2 is SYGVNS in the germline V gene. Here the CDR3 DNA reads TGTGCCAGCAGTGAGTTATCTGGGCAGGGGGCGCGGGAGCAGTACTTC. Translation gives CASSELSGQGAREQYF.

This chain joins TRBV27 and TRBJ2-1; 7 positions agree with TRBD2. J lost 6 bases, V lost 2 bases, and 7 bases had no gene match. The CDR3 sequence is 15 residues long. CDR1 is MNHEY, CDR2 SMNVEV, per germline (reference sequence). In DNA, the CDR3 is TGTGCCAGCAGTTTAGGGCTAGCGGTCTCCAATGAGCAGTTCTTC. Its translation: CASSLGLAVSNEQFF.

The rearrangement uses TRBV9 and TRBJ2-5; 8 nucleotides match TRBD2. The CDR3 loop spans 17 amino acids. Germline V gene data show CDR1 as SGDLS and CDR2 as YYNGEE. The trim removed 4 bases at V and 4 bases at J, leaving 15 bases unmatched. The CDR3 region is CASSPDLGGRSAETQYF. CDR3 DNA: TGTGCCAGCAGCCCGGATCTCGGCGGGAGGTCGGCAGAGACCCAGTACTTC.

The V and J genes are TRBV5-1 and TRBJ2-7; 9 positions agree with TRBD1. The junction had 6 bases not matched to a gene; V was cut back by 2 bases and J by 6 bases. Looked up from germline, CDR1 is SGHRS and CDR2 is YFSETQ. The CDR3 runs 14 residues. The CDR3 protein is CASSFWGQGSEQYF. The CDR3 region has the DNA TGCGCCAGCAGCTTTTGGGGACAGGGTTCCGAGCAGTACTTC. Supplemented by reference TRBV5-1 and TRBJ2-7, the full variable domain reads KAGVTQTPRYLIKTRGQQVTLSCSPISGHRSVSWYQQTPGQGLQFLFEYFSETQRNKGNFPGRFSGRQFSNSRSEMNVSTLELGDSALYLCASSFWGQGSEQYFGPGTRLTVT.

CDR3 bases: TGCGCCAGCAGCCAGGGACTAGCGGGAGGGATCGGGGAGCTGTTTTTT. Translating it yields CASSQGLAGGIGELFF. V and J are TRBV4-3 and TRBJ2-2, with TRBD2 matching over 16 bases. The trim removed 3 bases at V and 7 bases at J, leaving 2 bases unmatched. There are 16 residues in the CDR3. Germline-derived CDR1 and CDR2 are LGHNA and YSLEER.

The genes are TRBV5-6 and TRBJ1-2, with D unclear. Germline loops: CDR1 SGHDT, CDR2 YYEEEE. The CDR3 has 14 residues. V lost 2 bases to trimming and J lost 3 bases, with 11 bases between them. The CDR3 is CASSFRGWDYGYTF. The CDR3 region has the DNA TGTGCCAGCAGCTTTCGTGGGTGGGACTATGGCTACACCTTC.

About this clone itself: This sample includes further DNA sequences coding for the same CDR3. The chain links TRBV27 to TRBJ2-1; D possibly uses TRBD1 or TRBD2 (5 bases each). Per the germline V gene, CDR1 is MNHEY and CDR2 is SMNVEV (reference sequence). The CDR3 extends over 16 amino acids. Trimming removed 2 bases from V and 0 bases from J, with 11 bases in between. CDR3: CASSLLAGSSYNEQFF. CDR3 in DNA: TGTGCCAGCAGTTTACTCGCAGGGAGCTCCTACAATGAGCAGTTCTTC.

The chain has TRBV19 and TRBJ2-7; a weak D match, TRBD2 (5 bases). V dropped 5 bases and J dropped 6 bases, with 20 bases sitting between them. The length of the CDR3 is 15 residues. Germline CDR1 LNHDA, CDR2 SQIVND (reference sequence). The CDR3 sequence: CASSLNRLHSGEQYF. CDR3 nucleotides: TGTGCCAGTAGTCTTAATCGACTCCACAGCGGCGAGCAGTACTTC.

The rearrangement joins TRBV5-8 to TRBJ2-7; D is uncertain. Trimming removed 4 bases at V and 6 bases at J, with 5 bases between. The CDR3 extends over 10 amino acids. The germline V gene has CDR1 SGHTS and CDR2 YDEGEE. The chain's CDR3 is CASSRVEQYF. CDR3 DNA sequence: TGTGCCAGCAGCAGAGTCGAGCAGTACTTC.

The chain recombines TRBV4-1 with TRBJ2-7; D might be TRBD2 (6 bases). The CDR3 is 15 amino acids. With 3 bases removed from V and 1 base from J, the gap between germline ends came to 13 bases. Germline values: CDR1 MGHRA, CDR2 YSYEKL. In DNA form, the CDR3 reads TGCGCCAGCAGCCACCCGGGACTTCAGTCCTACGAGCAGTACTTC. The encoded protein is CASSHPGLQSYEQYF.

As to this clone: Other DNA sequences in this specimen translate into the identical CDR3. The rearrangement joins TRBV9 to TRBJ2-3, with D unresolved. The V gene's germline CDR1 is SGDLS and CDR2 YYNGEE. The ends were cut back, 4 bases at V and 6 bases at J, with 6 bases in the middle. The CDR3 contains 11 residues. The CDR3: CASSLSDTQYF. CDR3 coding DNA: TGTGCCAGCAGCCTCTCGGATACGCAGTATTTT.